This TCR beta chain is from a study of blood T cell repertoires in COVID-19. About the research overall: Samples came from the United States, Italy and Spain, spanning acute and convalescent COVID-19. Nucleic acid was either cDNA or gDNA, and it came from T cells, B-cell-depleted T cells, or PBMCs.

The assay was immunoSEQ multiplex PCR, and TCRdb's table has in-frame clones only and misses some. In the table there are 55,000 to 85,000 clones, around 90% of which are singletons. This CDR3 comprises 13 residues. Germline CDR1 reads LGHDT; CDR2 reads YNNKEL (reference sequence). The ends lost 3 bases at V and 4 bases at J; junction bases unmatched: 3. This clonotype was sampled from a woman younger than 30 with acute or convalescent COVID-19. Source material: peripheral blood. This chain connects TRBV3-1 (or the pseudogene TRBV3-2) to TRBJ2-7, with 7 bases lining up with TRBD1. The CDR3 spells CASSQGQSYEQYF. DNA for the CDR3: TGTGCCAGCAGCCAGGGACAGAGTTACGAGCAGTACTTC.